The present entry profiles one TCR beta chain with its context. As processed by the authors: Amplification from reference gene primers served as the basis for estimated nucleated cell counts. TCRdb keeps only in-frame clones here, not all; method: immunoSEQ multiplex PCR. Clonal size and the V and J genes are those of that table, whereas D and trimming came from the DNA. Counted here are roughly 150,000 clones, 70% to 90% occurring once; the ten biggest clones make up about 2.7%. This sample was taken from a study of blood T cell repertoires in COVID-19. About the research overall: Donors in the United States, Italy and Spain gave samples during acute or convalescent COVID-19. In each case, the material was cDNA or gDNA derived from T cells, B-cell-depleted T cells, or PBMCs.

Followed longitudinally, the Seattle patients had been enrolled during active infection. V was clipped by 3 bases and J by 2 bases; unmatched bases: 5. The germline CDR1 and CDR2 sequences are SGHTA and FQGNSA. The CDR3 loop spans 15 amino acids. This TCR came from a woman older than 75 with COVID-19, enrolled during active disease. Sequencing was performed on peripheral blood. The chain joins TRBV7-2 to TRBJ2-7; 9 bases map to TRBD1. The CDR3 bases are TGTGCCAGCAGCTTCCCTGGACAGGGGACCTACGAGCAGTACTTC. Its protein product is CASSFPGQGTYEQYF.